This T cell receptor (beta chain) was sequenced during a study of blood T cell repertoires in COVID-19. Study at large: The United States, Italy and Spain were the sources of the acute and convalescent COVID-19 samples. Sample material is recorded as cDNA or gDNA derived from T cells, B-cell-depleted T cells, or PBMCs.

The CDR3 has 16 amino acids. Germline V gene sequence: CDR1 SNHLY, CDR2 FYNNEI. The junction had 11 bases not matched to a gene; V was cut back by 6 bases and J by 4 bases. In the original analysis: By means of reference gene primer amplification, nucleated cell counts were estimated. Method: immunoSEQ multiplex PCR; TCRdb's copy keeps in-frame clones and lacks some. Clone size and V and J calls were adopted from that table, with D and trimming inferred from the DNA. The sample has about 130,000 clones; around 83% are singletons. Input material: peripheral blood. This receptor was taken from a woman aged 80 or over with acute or convalescent COVID-19. V and J are TRBV2 and TRBJ2-3; 9 bases map to TRBD1. CDR3 loop: CASRYDRGSFPDTQYF. The DNA for the CDR3 is TGTGCCAGCAGATACGACAGGGGGTCGTTCCCAGATACGCAGTATTTT.